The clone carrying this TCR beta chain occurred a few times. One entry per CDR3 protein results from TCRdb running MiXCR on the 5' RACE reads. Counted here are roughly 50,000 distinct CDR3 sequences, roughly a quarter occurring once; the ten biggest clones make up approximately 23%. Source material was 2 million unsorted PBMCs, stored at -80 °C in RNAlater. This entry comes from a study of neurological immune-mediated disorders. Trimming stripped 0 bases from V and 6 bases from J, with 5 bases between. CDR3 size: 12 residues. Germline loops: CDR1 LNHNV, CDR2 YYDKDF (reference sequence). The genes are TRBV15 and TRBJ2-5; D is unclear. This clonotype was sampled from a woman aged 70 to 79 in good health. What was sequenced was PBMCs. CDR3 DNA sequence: TGTGCCACCAGCAGAGATCACCAGACCCAGTACTTC. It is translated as CATSRDHQTQYF.